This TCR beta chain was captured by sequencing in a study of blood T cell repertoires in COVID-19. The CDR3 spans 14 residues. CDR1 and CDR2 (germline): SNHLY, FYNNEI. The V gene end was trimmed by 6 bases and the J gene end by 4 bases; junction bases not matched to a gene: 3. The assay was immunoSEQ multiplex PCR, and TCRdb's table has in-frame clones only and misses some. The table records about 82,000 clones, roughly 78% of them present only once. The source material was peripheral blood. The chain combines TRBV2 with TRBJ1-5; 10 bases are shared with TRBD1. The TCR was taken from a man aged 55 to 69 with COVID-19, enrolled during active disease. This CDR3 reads CASSWTGGNQPQHF. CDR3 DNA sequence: TGTGCCAGCAGCTGGACAGGGGGGAATCAGCCCCAGCATTTT. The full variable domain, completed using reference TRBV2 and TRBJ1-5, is EPEVTQTPSHQVTQMGQEVILRCVPISNHLYFYWYRQILGQKVEFLVSFYNNEISEKSEIFDDQFSVERPDGSNFTLKIRSTKLEDSAMYFCASSWTGGNQPQHFGDGTRLSIL.